This T cell receptor (beta chain) was sequenced for a study of sequential checkpoint blockade in melanoma. Study information: Maintenance nivolumab came after either treatment sequence. After nivolumab or ipilimumab alone, some 20 patients had week-13 rebiopsies.

Treatment indicated: randomized to nivolumab then ipilimumab (arm A) or the reverse (arm B). None of the patients previously received DNA-damaging chemotherapy. Produced via immunoSEQ multiplex PCR; TCRdb's table is partial and in-frame only. The sample records more than 10,000 clones, roughly 28% being singletons. CDR3 length: 14 amino acids. Trimming shortened V by 5 bases and J by 7 bases, and 18 bases separated the two germline ends. Germline assignment: CDR1 SGDLS and CDR2 YYNGEE. This clone came up a few times. Sample: tumor tissue (inferred from file names), taken from a patient given nivolumab and ipilimumab in sequence. The TCR comes from a human donor with melanoma. This chain joins TRBV9 and TRBJ1-1, with D possibly matching TRBD1 (6 bases). The CDR3 region has the DNA TGTGCCAGCAGATCCACAGGGTCGGTAGGTGAAGCTTTCTTT. Translation gives CASRSTGSVGEAFF. Combining the CDR3 with reference TRBV9 and TRBJ1-1 gives the whole variable domain DSGVTQTPKHLITATGQRVTLRCSPRSGDLSVYWYQQSLDQGLQFLIQYYNGEERAKGNILERFSAQQFPDLHSELNLSSLELGDSALYFCASRSTGSVGEAFFGQGTRLTVV.